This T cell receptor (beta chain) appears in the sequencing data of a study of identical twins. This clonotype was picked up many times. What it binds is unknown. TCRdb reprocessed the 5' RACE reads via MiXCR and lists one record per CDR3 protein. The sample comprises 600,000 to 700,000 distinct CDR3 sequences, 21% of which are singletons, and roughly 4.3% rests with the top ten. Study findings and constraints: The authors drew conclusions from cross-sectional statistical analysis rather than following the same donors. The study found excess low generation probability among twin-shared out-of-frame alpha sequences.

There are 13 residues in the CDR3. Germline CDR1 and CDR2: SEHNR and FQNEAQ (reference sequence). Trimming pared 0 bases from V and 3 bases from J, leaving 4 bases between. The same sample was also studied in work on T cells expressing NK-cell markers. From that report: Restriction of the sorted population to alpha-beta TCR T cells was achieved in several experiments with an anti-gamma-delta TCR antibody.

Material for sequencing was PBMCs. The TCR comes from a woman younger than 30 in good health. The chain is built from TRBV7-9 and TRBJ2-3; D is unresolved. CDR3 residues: CASSLASTDTQYF. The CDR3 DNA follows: TGTGCCAGCAGCTTAGCCAGTACAGATACGCAGTATTTT.